Each of the 14 T cell receptor beta chains below was sequenced from the same sample in a study of T-cell reconstitution after alpha-beta-depleted transplantation in children. The authors prepared the TCRbeta library with unique molecular identifiers. TCRdb reprocessed the PCR reads via MiXCR and lists one record per CDR3 protein. This table holds 500,000 to 750,000 distinct CDR3 sequences, approximately 12% found once. The sample in question was PBMCs, mostly from graft donor cells, obtained 360 days after TCRalphabeta/CD19-depleted stem cell transplant. These receptor sequences come from a male patient aged 10 to 17 who had a stem cell transplant for acute myeloid leukemia, so the T cells may come from the graft donor.

The chain carries TRBV7-2 and TRBJ2-7; 7 bases fit TRBD1. CDR3 length: 14 residues. V gave up 4 bases and J gave up 2 bases; unmatched junction bases: 5. CDR1 is SGHTA and CDR2 is FQGNSA in the germline V gene. The CDR3 DNA reads as TGTGCCAGCAGCTCCCGGACAGGCACCTACGAGCAGTACTTC. This gives the protein CASSSRTGTYEQYF.

This clonotype turned up a few times. The CDR3 loop is CASRLEGETQYF. CDR3 DNA: TGTGCCAGCAGACTAGAGGGAGAGACCCAGTACTTC. V is TRBV6-2 or TRBV6-3 and J is TRBJ2-5; a possible D gene is TRBD2 (5 bases). The CDR3 runs 12 residues. Looked up from germline, CDR1 is MNHEY and CDR2 is SVGEGT. V was shortened by 6 bases and J by 4 bases, with 9 bases between the two germline ends.

This rearrangement joins TRBV20-1 to TRBJ2-2, with 7 bases that match TRBD2. Germline CDR1 DFQATT, CDR2 SNEGSKA (reference sequence). Trimming removed 3 bases from V and 1 base from J; junction bases left unmatched: 2. The CDR3 length is 14 residues. The CDR3 DNA is TGCAGTGCTAGTCCTAGCGGGAACACCGGGGAGCTGTTTTTT. Amino acids: CSASPSGNTGELFF.

This clonotype was recorded at least ten times. The J gene is TRBJ2-1, the V gene TRBV6-5; 9 positions match TRBD1. The V and J ends lost 2 bases and 4 bases, in that order; junction bases with no gene match: 6. Per the germline V gene, CDR1 is MNHEY and CDR2 is SVGAGI. The CDR3 contains 16 residues. CDR3 sequence (DNA): TGTGCCAGCAGTTACCCCACGGGACAGGGTTACAATGAGCAGTTCTTC. Its translation: CASSYPTGQGYNEQFF.

This clonotype has only a few counts. The V and J genes are TRBV11-2 and TRBJ2-5, with TRBD1 matching over 9 bases. V lost 4 bases to trimming and J lost 6 bases; unmatched junction nucleotides: 3. Germline lookup yields CDR1 SGHAT and CDR2 FQNNGV. The length of the CDR3 is 13 residues. The CDR3 region is CASSSGQGKTQYF. DNA of the CDR3: TGTGCCAGCAGCTCGGGACAGGGCAAGACCCAGTACTTC.

In its sample, this clonotype was seen many times. J is TRBJ2-1 and V is TRBV6-2 or TRBV6-3; TRBD1 agrees at 8 bases. Germline-derived CDR1 and CDR2 are MNHEY and SVGEGT. The ends lost 8 bases at V and 3 bases at J; junction bases unmatched: 3. The CDR3 length is 13 residues. The CDR3 region is CASGQGLYNEQFF. CDR3 sequence (DNA): TGTGCCAGCGGACAGGGCCTCTACAATGAGCAGTTCTTC.

V usage is TRBV7-9 and J usage is TRBJ2-7, with D hard to call. This CDR3 region has 15 residues. CDR1 SEHNR and CDR2 FQNEAQ come from the germline V gene (reference sequence). Trimming pared 2 bases from V and 0 bases from J, leaving 11 bases between. CDR3 residues: CASSLNLGSSYEQYF. The CDR3 nucleotides are TGTGCCAGCAGCTTAAATCTCGGTAGCTCCTACGAGCAGTACTTC.

The chain recombines TRBV29-1 with TRBJ2-2; either TRBD1 or TRBD2 may fit D (5 bases each). Trimming left V 1 base short and J 1 base short, with 25 bases between. The CDR3 covers 20 residues. Germline V gene lookup returns CDR1 SQVTM and CDR2 ANQGSEA. The CDR3 region is CSVEVPGWGVTGGNTGELFF. CDR3 bases: TGCAGCGTTGAAGTACCGGGGTGGGGCGTAACGGGTGGGAACACCGGGGAGCTGTTTTTT.

This clonotype has more than one count but fewer than ten. This chain uses TRBV19 with TRBJ2-1; a possible D gene is TRBD2 (5 bases). This CDR3 is built from 17 residues. Germline CDR1 is LNHDA and CDR2 is SQIVND (reference sequence). Between the trimmed V and J ends, which lost 2 bases and 6 bases, there was a span of 20 bases. CDR3 in amino acids: CASSISPSGIQINEQFF. As DNA, the CDR3 is TGTGCCAGTAGTATATCCCCCAGCGGAATCCAGATCAATGAGCAGTTCTTC.

This clonotype appeared many times. The chain uses TRBV29-1 and TRBJ2-5; 10 bases map to TRBD1. V gave up 7 bases and J gave up 5 bases; unmatched junction bases: 7. This CDR3 comprises 13 residues. Germline V gene data show CDR1 as SQVTM and CDR2 as ANQGSEA. CDR3 bases: TGCAGCGCCCGACAGGGGGCCGGGGAGACCCAGTACTTC. Its translation is CSARQGAGETQYF.

The chain joins TRBV6-1 to TRBJ2-1; 9 positions match TRBD2. The V gene's germline CDR1 is MNHNS and CDR2 SASEGT. Trimming removed 5 bases from V and 7 bases from J; junction bases left unmatched: 12. The length of the CDR3 is 16 residues. The CDR3 coding sequence is TGTGCCAGCAGTACGGGACTAGCTGATATATGGAATGAGCAGTTCTTC. It codes for CASSTGLADIWNEQFF.

The CDR3 reads CASSIRAGGPVEQFF. CDR3 in DNA: TGTGCCAGTAGTATAAGGGCGGGAGGGCCTGTTGAGCAGTTCTTC. This rearrangement joins TRBV19 to TRBJ2-1, with 9 bases that match TRBD2. J lost 9 bases, V lost 2 bases, and 8 bases had no gene match. This CDR3 spans 15 amino acids. CDR1 is LNHDA, CDR2 SQIVND, per germline (reference sequence). Full variable domain (outside the CDR3, taken from reference TRBV19 and TRBJ2-1): DGGITQSPKYLFRKEGQNVTLSCEQNLNHDAMYWYRQDPGQGLRLIYYSQIVNDFQKGDIAEGYSVSREKKESFPLTVTSAQKNPTAFYLCASSIRAGGPVEQFFGPGTRLTVL.

This clonotype was seen a handful of times. The gene calls are TRBV20-1 and TRBJ2-7, with D perhaps TRBD1 or TRBD2 (5 bases each). CDR1 and CDR2 (germline): DFQATT, SNEGSKA (reference sequence). Between the trimmed V and J ends, which lost 4 bases and 0 bases, there was a span of 16 bases. CDR3 length: 15 residues. CDR3 sequence: CSAIFGATASYEQYF. CDR3 nucleotides: TGCAGTGCTATCTTCGGGGCGACGGCCTCCTACGAGCAGTACTTC.

This sequence joins TRBV30 and TRBJ2-7; D is undetermined. This CDR3 is 11 amino acids long. Germline V gene lookup returns CDR1 GTSNPN and CDR2 SVGIG (reference sequence). The V and J ends lost 2 bases and 6 bases respectively, with 8 bases between them. The CDR3 loop is CAWSRLREQYF. DNA for the CDR3: TGTGCCTGGAGTAGGTTGCGCGAGCAGTACTTC.